The 26 T cell receptor beta chains reported below all come from one sample, sequenced in a study of molecular identifiers for immune sequencing clone quantification. In TCRdb, the PCR reads were re-called with MiXCR into one record per CDR3 protein. Among over 100,000 distinct CDR3 sequences, under 40% were seen once, and the ten largest hold 9% to 10%. The sequenced sample was naive CD8+ T cells from blood, with Jurkat cell RNA spiked in. Subset noted: FACS-sorted CD8+CD4-CCR7+CD45RA+ naive T cells. The source is a human donor in good health. Some libraries in this study had Jurkat cell RNA spiked in.

By frequency in the sample, this clonotype is medium-sized. The J gene is TRBJ1-5, the V gene TRBV6-2 or TRBV6-3, with D unclear. This CDR3 has 13 amino acids. Germline V CDR1 and CDR2: MNHEY, SVGEGT. Deletions cut 7 bases from V and 0 bases from J, with 7 bases between. The CDR3 DNA follows: TGTGCCAGCAAGGACCATAGCAATCAGCCCCAGCATTTT. This codes for CASKDHSNQPQHF.

The J gene is TRBJ2-3, the V gene TRBV29-1; D perhaps matches TRBD2 (7 bases). This CDR3 is 14 amino acids long. V was pared by 7 bases and J by 2 bases, with 16 bases between. In germline, CDR1 is SQVTM, CDR2 ANQGSEA. This CDR3 reads CSASGGRFTDTQYF. As DNA, the CDR3 is TGCAGCGCCTCGGGGGGCAGGTTCACAGATACGCAGTATTTT.

A note on this clonotype: A read error may explain this, as a much larger clone is one base away. A read error is likely, as this CDR3 ends without the conserved phenylalanine or tryptophan. The chain carries TRBV12-3 or TRBV12-4 and TRBJ2-5; 8 bases fit TRBD1. The CDR3 length is 16 residues. V dropped 3 bases and J dropped 0; count of bases not matched to a gene: 6. The CDR3 DNA reads TGTGCCAGCAGTTTCCTGGACAGGGCGTACCAAGAGACCCAGTACCTC. It encodes CASSFLDRAYQETQYL.

This clonotype was seen ten or more times. This chain links TRBV28 with TRBJ2-3; 7 bases agree with TRBD1. Losses at the gene ends were 2 bases for V and 2 bases for J; bases not matched to a gene: 1. The CDR3 runs to 14 residues. In germline, CDR1 is MDHEN, CDR2 SYDVKM. CDR3 in amino acids: CASSLDRVTDTQYF. The CDR3 DNA is TGTGCCAGCAGTTTAGACAGGGTCACAGATACGCAGTATTTT.

Worth noting for this clonotype: Given a much more abundant clone one base away, this may be a read error. The V call is TRBV12-5, the J call TRBJ2-1; TRBD1 might be the D (5 bases). The germline V gene encodes CDR1 LGHNT and CDR2 FRNRAP. There are 15 residues in the CDR3. CDR3: CASGRQWGSYNKQFF. DNA of the CDR3: TGTGCTAGTGGCAGACAGTGGGGCTCCTACAATAAGCAGTTCTTC.

As concerns this clonotype: Just one base apart from a much larger clone, this may be a read error. The genes are TRBV13 and TRBJ2-5; 7 positions agree with TRBD1. This CDR3 is built from 14 residues. V was pared by 5 bases and J by 2 bases, with 5 bases of the junction left unmatched. From germline, CDR1 is PRHDT and CDR2 FYEKMQ (reference sequence). CDR3: CASSKGGIQETQYF. DNA of the CDR3: TGTGCCAGCAGCAAAGGGGGCATACAAGAGACCCAGTACTTC. Based on the CDR3 plus reference TRBV13 and TRBJ2-5, the full variable domain is AAGVIQSPRHLIKEKRETATLKCYPIPRHDTVYWYQQGPGQDPQFLISFYEKMQSDKGSIPDRFSAQQFSDYHSELNMSSLELGDSALYFCASSKGGIQETQYFGPGTRLLVL.

V and J are TRBV2 and TRBJ1-1, with D unclear. V gave up 9 bases and J gave up 7 bases, with 15 bases separating them. Looked up from germline, CDR1 is SNHLY and CDR2 is FYNNEI. This CDR3 has 12 residues. The CDR3, as DNA: TGTGCCAGAGAAACAGAGAACCTTGAAGCTTTCTTT. Protein: CARETENLEAFF.

Only a few counts were recorded for this clonotype. The genes are TRBV14 and TRBJ1-2; D unclear. This CDR3 contains 15 residues. V gave up 4 bases and J gave up 7 bases, with 19 bases separating them. Germline CDR1 and CDR2: SGHDN and FVKESK. The CDR3 DNA reads as TGTGCCAGCAGCCTCCGGGTCGCGGGCCCGGCTGGCTACACCTTC. Translation: CASSLRVAGPAGYTF.

To note about this clonotype: A much larger clone is a single base away; this may be a read error. V and J are TRBV6-5 and TRBJ1-3; TRBD1 matches at 8 bases. After removal of 10 bases from V and 2 bases from J, the junction contained 7 bases not matched to a gene. Germline lookup yields CDR1 MNHEY and CDR2 SVGAGI. The CDR3 consists of 14 residues. CDR3 protein: CATTDRDPGNTIYF. In nucleotides, the CDR3 is TGTGCCACCACGGACAGGGACCCTGGAAACACCATATATTTT.

This clonotype was picked up many times. The chain couples TRBV20-1 to TRBJ2-7; 13 bases match TRBD2. The CDR3 has 15 amino acids. CDR1 is DFQATT and CDR2 is SNEGSKA in the germline V gene (reference sequence). Unmatched junction bases numbered 9, after V lost 6 bases and J lost 4 bases. DNA of the CDR3: TGCAGTGCCACACCGGGACTAGCGGGACCGTACGAGCAGTACTTC. Amino acid sequence: CSATPGLAGPYEQYF.

Comments on this clonotype: This may arise from a read error, as a much more abundant clone is one base away. This chain joins TRBV28 and TRBJ2-3; 13 bases align to TRBD2. Germline V gene sequence: CDR1 MDHEN, CDR2 SYDVKM. The length of the CDR3 is 17 residues. V was clipped by 5 bases and J by 3 bases; unmatched bases: 8. CDR3 coding DNA: TGTGCCAGCAGTCCTACTAGCGGGAGGGCCTTGACAGATACGCAGTATTTT. It yields the protein CASSPTSGRALTDTQYF.

This sequence joins TRBV20-1 and TRBJ2-2, with 13 nucleotides matching TRBD2. Germline V CDR1 and CDR2: DFQATT, SNEGSKA (reference sequence). CDR3 length: 17 amino acids. V shed 6 bases and J 1 base; nucleotides not matched to a gene: 8. The CDR3 is CSASGTSGTLNTGELFF. The CDR3, as DNA: TGCAGTGCCTCAGGGACTAGCGGGACCCTGAACACCGGGGAGCTGTTTTTT.

There are many counts of this clonotype. The chain links TRBV7-2 to TRBJ2-7, with 13 bases that match TRBD2. The V gene end was trimmed by 4 bases and the J gene end by 5 bases; junction bases not matched to a gene: 2. The CDR3 consists of 14 residues. Germline-derived CDR1 and CDR2 are SGHTA and FQGNSA. The CDR3, as DNA: TGTGCCAGCAGCTCACTAGCGGGAGGGGACGAGCAGTACTTC. Translating gives CASSSLAGGDEQYF.

The CDR3 here is CSARDLLATRTDTQYF. CDR3 bases: TGCAGTGCTAGAGACCTACTAGCGACTCGCACAGATACGCAGTATTTT. The chain combines TRBV20-1 with TRBJ2-3; 7 bases match TRBD2. Germline CDR1 reads DFQATT; CDR2 reads SNEGSKA (reference sequence). Germline trimming cut 0 bases from V and 1 base from J; bases unmatched to any gene: 7. The CDR3 contains 16 residues.

Points on this clonotype: A read error is possible here, since a much larger clone lies one base away. The chain carries TRBV12-3 or TRBV12-4 and TRBJ2-2, with TRBD1 matching 10 bases. After removal of 3 bases from V and 4 bases from J, the junction contained 8 bases not matched to a gene. CDR3 length: 17 residues. In nucleotides, the CDR3 is TGTGCCAGCAGTTTCGGTGGGACAGGGGCGTGCACCGGGGAGCTGTTTTTT. This sequence encodes CASSFGGTGACTGELFF.

This clonotype was detected many times. This chain links TRBV28 with TRBJ1-5; no reliable D call. Germline CDR1 MDHEN, CDR2 SYDVKM. This CDR3 is built from 15 residues. V lost 1 base, J lost 0 bases, and 7 bases lay in between. The CDR3 sequence is CASSLYPYSNQPQHF. CDR3 bases: TGTGCCAGCAGTTTATACCCGTATAGCAATCAGCCCCAGCATTTT.

The chain employs TRBV6-2 or TRBV6-3 and TRBJ1-2; D is perhaps TRBD1 (5 bases). Looked up from germline, CDR1 is MNHEY and CDR2 is SVGEGT. Trimming removed 4 bases at V and 2 bases at J, with 5 bases between. This CDR3 is built from 12 residues. CDR3 residues: CASSWGNYGYTF. CDR3 nucleotide sequence: TGTGCCAGCAGTTGGGGCAACTATGGCTACACCTTC.

The table lists this clonotype with a few counts. The chain recombines TRBV28 with TRBJ2-1, with a possible D match to TRBD1 (6 bases). This CDR3 is built from 12 residues. Germline CDR1 MDHEN, CDR2 SYDVKM. V was cut by 2 bases and J by 9 bases, with 8 bases left in between. CDR3 region: CASSLGGFEQFF. DNA of the CDR3: TGTGCCAGCAGTTTAGGGGGCTTTGAGCAGTTCTTC.

This rearrangement joins TRBV11-3 to TRBJ2-7; weak D call: TRBD2 (5 bases). The ends were cut back, 5 bases at V and 6 bases at J, with 23 bases in the middle. The CDR3 is 16 amino acids. Germline CDR1 SGHNT, CDR2 YENEEA. In nucleotides, the CDR3 is TGTGCCAGCAGCCCCCTTGAGGAGCAGCTGAGGGCCGAGCAGTACTTC. Its protein is CASSPLEEQLRAEQYF.

This clonotype was detected many times. The chain joins TRBV20-1 to TRBJ2-3; D ambiguous. CDR3 size: 10 residues. The V end lost 5 bases, the J end lost 3 bases, and 3 bases lay between the germline ends. Germline CDR1 is DFQATT and CDR2 is SNEGSKA (reference sequence). The DNA for the CDR3 is TGCAGTGCTGGGACAGATACGCAGTATTTT. Amino acids: CSAGTDTQYF.

V is TRBV7-9 and J is TRBJ2-3; D unclear. The germline V gene encodes CDR1 SEHNR and CDR2 FQNEAQ (reference sequence). Trimming left V 1 base short and J 10 bases short, with 21 bases between. This CDR3 contains 16 residues. The CDR3 here is CASSLVGYGELKSQYF. In DNA form, the CDR3 reads TGTGCCAGCAGCTTAGTAGGCTACGGCGAGCTCAAATCGCAGTATTTT.

This clonotype was detected a few times. The V and J genes are TRBV7-2 and TRBJ2-7, with TRBD1 identical over 9 bases. Trimming at V came to 0 bases and at J to 2 bases, leaving 2 bases not matched to a gene. This CDR3 is 15 amino acids long. Germline CDR1 and CDR2: SGHTA and FQGNSA. The CDR3 nucleotides are TGTGCCAGCAGCTTAGCGGACAGGGGAACCTACGAGCAGTACTTC. Its translation: CASSLADRGTYEQYF.

This clonotype was picked up a small number of times. This sequence joins TRBV27 and TRBJ2-7; D not resolved. V dropped 7 bases and J dropped 1 base, with 8 bases sitting between them. The germline gives CDR1 MNHEY, CDR2 SMNVEV (reference sequence). CDR3 length: 12 amino acids. The CDR3, as DNA: TGTGCCAGCATGAGCAATTCCTACGAGCAGTACTTC. Its translation: CASMSNSYEQYF.

V usage is TRBV5-1 and J usage is TRBJ2-4, with D perhaps TRBD1 (5 bases). The V end was cut by 3 bases, the J end by 8 bases, with 9 bases between. Germline V gene lookup returns CDR1 SGHRS and CDR2 YFSETQ. The CDR3 covers 12 residues. This chain's CDR3 is CASSWVGDIQYF. The CDR3 DNA reads TGCGCCAGCAGCTGGGTAGGGGACATTCAGTACTTC.

This clonotype was seen ten or more times. CDR3 coding DNA: TGTGCCAGCAGTCTTTCTTCCCCCCAGCATTTT. Its protein product is CASSLSSPQHF. This chain links TRBV28 with TRBJ1-5; D gene unclear. Germline loops: CDR1 MDHEN, CDR2 SYDVKM. There are 11 residues in the CDR3. The ends were cut back, 5 bases at V and 10 bases at J, with 9 bases in the middle.

This clonotype was counted once. This may be a read error: a much more frequent sequence differs by one nucleotide. The CDR3 DNA reads as TGTGCCGGCAGCTTGAGTGGCGAGCAGTACTTC. It translates to CAGSLSGEQYF. The chain uses TRBV5-6 and TRBJ2-7, with D unresolved. The CDR3 consists of 11 residues. Germline CDR1 reads SGHDT; CDR2 reads YYEEEE.